Listed here are 27 T cell receptor beta chains from one sample, sequenced in a study of cytomegalovirus exposure and HLA in healthy donors. This PCR relied on a set of 60 Vbeta primers and 13 Jbeta primers. Libraries were prepared by immunoSEQ multiplex PCR; TCRdb keeps only in-frame clonotypes and omits some of them. The sample lists 150,000 to 190,000 clones, less than 85% occurring once. The material sequenced was PBMCs. The receptors derive from a woman aged 45-65 years in good health and CMV-seropositive.

Comment on this clone: A read error may produce the germline difference seen at one junction end. The chain has TRBV7-9 and TRBJ2-1; possibly TRBD1 for D (5 bases). This CDR3 is 15 amino acids long. The germline CDR1 and CDR2 sequences are SEHNR and FQNEAQ (reference sequence). CDR3 nucleotide sequence: TGTTCCAGCAGCTTAGGTGTGGGGCTAGGGCATGAGCAGTTCTTC. This gives the protein CSSSLGVGLGHEQFF. Full variable domain (remainder filled in from reference TRBV7-9 and TRBJ2-1): DTGVSQNPRHKITKRGQNVTFRCDPISEHNRLYWYRQTLGQGPEFLTYFQNEAQLEKSRLLSDRFSAERPKGSFSTLEIQRTEQGDSAMYLCSSSLGVGLGHEQFFGPGTRLTVL.

DNA for the CDR3: TGTGCCAGCAGCTTACGACAGGGGTGGGACGAGCAGTACTTC. This gives the protein CASSLRQGWDEQYF. V is TRBV5-5 and J is TRBJ2-7, with 8 bases that match TRBD1. V lost 2 bases and J lost 5; bases outside the gene matches: 6. The CDR3 length is 14 residues. Germline-derived CDR1 and CDR2 are SGHKS and YYEKEE (reference sequence).

This chain links TRBV27 with TRBJ1-2, with D perhaps matching TRBD1 (6 bases). Germline CDR1 is MNHEY and CDR2 is SMNVEV (reference sequence). This CDR3 is 14 amino acids long. V was cut by 7 bases and J by 4 bases, with 16 bases left in between. CDR3 residues: CASKPLGTLYGYTF. Written as DNA, the CDR3 is TGTGCCAGCAAGCCCTTAGGGACACTCTATGGCTACACCTTC.

The chain joins TRBV5-1 to TRBJ1-2; TRBD1 is a possible D gene (5 bases). There are 15 residues in the CDR3. The V gene's germline CDR1 is SGHRS and CDR2 YFSETQ. V was shortened by 4 bases and J by 1 base, with 14 bases between the two germline ends. CDR3 coding DNA: TGCGCCAGCAGCGGAAGTTCAGGGAATAACTATGGCTACACCTTC. This encodes CASSGSSGNNYGYTF.

J is TRBJ1-3 and V is TRBV10-2, with D possibly TRBD1 on 6 matching bases. The CDR3 spans 17 residues. Looked up from germline, CDR1 is WSHSY and CDR2 is SAAADI. Between the trimmed V and J ends, which lost 8 bases and 0 bases, there was a span of 20 bases. CDR3 DNA: TGCGCCAGCGGGTCCCCCTCCACAGGGACCTCTGGAAACACCATATATTTT. Translation gives CASGSPSTGTSGNTIYF.

The chain combines TRBV9 with TRBJ2-3, with 14 bases lining up with TRBD2. The CDR3 spans 18 residues. Germline V gene data show CDR1 as SGDLS and CDR2 as YYNGEE. V dropped 3 bases and J dropped 2; count of bases not matched to a gene: 8. CDR3 in amino acids: CASSAPSGLAGATDTQYF. The CDR3 DNA follows: TGTGCCAGCAGCGCCCCATCGGGACTAGCGGGGGCCACAGATACGCAGTATTTT.

The sample holds a few counts of this clone. The chain combines TRBV2 with TRBJ2-2; D possibly corresponds to TRBD2 (6 bases). CDR3 length: 16 amino acids. V was cut by 6 bases and J by 1 base, with 15 bases left in between. Germline loops: CDR1 SNHLY, CDR2 FYNNEI. This CDR3 reads CASSSNGGVNTGELFF. CDR3 in DNA: TGTGCCAGCAGCTCAAACGGGGGAGTGAACACCGGGGAGCTGTTTTTT. The complete variable domain, with remaining parts taken from reference TRBV2 and TRBJ2-2, reads EPEVTQTPSHQVTQMGQEVILRCVPISNHLYFYWYRQILGQKVEFLVSFYNNEISEKSEIFDDQFSVERPDGSNFTLKIRSTKLEDSAMYFCASSSNGGVNTGELFFGEGSRLTVL.

The CDR3 DNA reads TGTGCCAGCAGTCGTCTAACAAGCGCAGATACGCAGTATTTT. This codes for CASSRLTSADTQYF. The rearrangement links TRBV7-9 to TRBJ2-3; D unresolved. The CDR3 has 14 amino acids. The germline V and J ends were trimmed by 6 bases and 4 bases, with 14 bases remaining between them. The germline V gene has CDR1 SEHNR and CDR2 FQNEAQ (reference sequence).

This chain uses TRBV5-5 with TRBJ2-4, with 8 bases that match TRBD1. With V trimmed by 1 base and J by 3 bases, 6 bases remained unmatched. CDR3 length equals 16 residues. Looked up from germline, CDR1 is SGHKS and CDR2 is YYEKEE (reference sequence). CDR3 loop: CASSLTGGLGKNIQYF. In nucleotides, the CDR3 is TGTGCCAGCAGCTTGACAGGGGGGCTTGGCAAAAACATTCAGTACTTC.

The V and J genes are TRBV19 and TRBJ2-1, with 11 nucleotides matching TRBD2. V lost 6 bases to trimming and J lost 9 bases; unmatched junction nucleotides: 19. This CDR3 contains 18 residues. Germline V gene sequence: CDR1 LNHDA, CDR2 SQIVND (reference sequence). CDR3 coding DNA: TGTGCCAGTAGCAAGAGAGGACTTAGCGGGGGGGCCTTGAGTGAGCAGTTCTTC. This gives the protein CASSKRGLSGGALSEQFF.

The CDR3 region has the DNA TGTGCCAGCAGCGTGACTGGGAGCTCCTACGAGCAGTACTTC. Translated, it gives CASSVTGSSYEQYF. The chain couples TRBV5-8 to TRBJ2-7; D may be TRBD2 (5 bases). This CDR3 is 14 amino acids long. CDR1 is SGHTS and CDR2 is YDEGEE in the germline V gene. The V and J ends lost 4 bases and 0 bases respectively, with 11 bases between them.

Details on this clone: This sample includes further DNA sequences coding for the same CDR3. The chain couples TRBV28 to TRBJ1-1; D remains ambiguous. Germline V CDR1 and CDR2: MDHEN, SYDVKM. The length of the CDR3 is 13 residues. V lost 5 bases to trimming and J lost 1 base, with 8 bases between them. The CDR3 coding sequence is TGTGCCAGCAGTCCCTCTAAGAACACTGAAGCTTTCTTT. The encoded protein is CASSPSKNTEAFF.

This clone was detected once. The CDR3 region has the DNA TGCAGCGTGCCCCGGGGGGCCCCAGATGGCTACACCTTC. This codes for CSVPRGAPDGYTF. This chain joins TRBV29-1 and TRBJ1-2, with a weak D call TRBD1 (6 bases). V lost 6 bases to trimming and J lost 6 bases, with 17 bases between them. Germline V gene sequence: CDR1 SQVTM, CDR2 ANQGSEA. The CDR3 runs 13 residues.

This chain uses TRBV15 with TRBJ2-7, with D tentatively TRBD2 (6 bases). V was cut by 4 bases and J by 2 bases, with 12 bases left in between. Looked up from germline, CDR1 is LNHNV and CDR2 is YYDKDF (reference sequence). The CDR3 covers 14 residues. CDR3 nucleotide sequence: TGTGCCACCAGCATAGGAGGGTTCCCCTACGAGCAGTACTTC. Its translation: CATSIGGFPYEQYF. The whole variable domain, remainder taken from reference TRBV15 and TRBJ2-7, is DAMVIQNPRYQVTQFGKPVTLSCSQTLNHNVMYWYQQKSSQAPKLLFHYYDKDFNNEADTPDNFQSRRPNTSFCFLDIRSPGLGDTAMYLCATSIGGFPYEQYFGPGTRLTVT.

The chain links TRBV7-2 to TRBJ2-2, with TRBD2 matching 8 bases. CDR1 and CDR2 from the germline V gene are SGHTA and FQGNSA. The trim removed 5 bases at V and 6 bases at J, leaving 8 bases unmatched. The CDR3 loop spans 15 amino acids. CDR3 residues: CASSQLGGAPGELFF. The CDR3 nucleotides read TGTGCCAGCAGCCAACTCGGGGGGGCCCCCGGGGAGCTGTTTTTT. Full variable domain (remainder filled in from reference TRBV7-2 and TRBJ2-2): GAGVSQSPSNKVTEKGKDVELRCDPISGHTALYWYRQSLGQGLEFLIYFQGNSAPDKSGLPSDRFSAERTGGSVSTLTIQRTQQEDSAVYLCASSQLGGAPGELFFGEGSRLTVL.

The V call is TRBV27, the J call TRBJ2-7, with D perhaps TRBD2 (6 bases). Germline CDR1 MNHEY, CDR2 SMNVEV (reference sequence). The CDR3 extends over 14 amino acids. V was shortened by 5 bases and J by 2 bases, with 13 bases between the two germline ends. The CDR3 loop is CASSPRLGPYEQYF. Here the CDR3 DNA reads TGTGCCAGCAGTCCCCGACTAGGACCCTACGAGCAGTACTTC.

A few counts support this clone. The chain employs TRBV7-6 and TRBJ2-7; TRBD2 matches at 7 bases. The J segment lost 2 bases and the V segment lost 1 base, leaving 8 bases of the junction unmatched. The CDR3 loop spans 16 amino acids. Germline V CDR1 and CDR2: SGHVS, FNYEAQ. The CDR3 nucleotides read TGTGCCAGCAGCTTAGGGGGGGGGAAAACCCCCTACGAGCAGTACTTC. This translates into CASSLGGGKTPYEQYF.

The count of this clone is one. V is TRBV9 and J is TRBJ2-1; 8 bases are shared with TRBD2. In germline, CDR1 is SGDLS, CDR2 YYNGEE. The CDR3 is 14 amino acids. The junction had 3 bases not matched to a gene; V was cut back by 0 bases and J by 7 bases. CDR3 DNA sequence: TGTGCCAGCAGCGTAGCGGGACTAGAGAATGAGCAGTTCTTC. Translated, it gives CASSVAGLENEQFF.

The J gene is TRBJ1-1, the V gene TRBV7-2; 7 nucleotides line up with TRBD1. This CDR3 is built from 14 residues. Germline V CDR1 and CDR2: SGHTA, FQGNSA. The V gene end was trimmed by 5 bases and the J gene end by 1 base; junction bases not matched to a gene: 4. CDR3: CASSIQGGNTEAFF. The CDR3 coding sequence is TGTGCCAGCAGCATTCAGGGGGGGAACACTGAAGCTTTCTTT.

V usage is TRBV7-9 and J usage is TRBJ2-1; D might be TRBD2 (5 bases). Per the germline V gene, CDR1 is SEHNR and CDR2 is FQNEAQ (reference sequence). The V end lost 4 bases, the J end lost 8 bases, and 21 bases lay between the germline ends. This CDR3 region has 16 residues. CDR3 nucleotides: TGTGCCAGCAGCTGGGGTGCGGGCACCCTTGGGGATGAGCAGTTCTTC. Translation gives CASSWGAGTLGDEQFF.

The chain links TRBV2 to TRBJ1-3, with D perhaps matching TRBD1 (5 bases). The CDR3 runs 19 residues. CDR1 is SNHLY and CDR2 is FYNNEI in the germline V gene. Trimming removed 3 bases from V and 0 bases from J, with 21 bases in between. DNA for the CDR3: TGTGCCAGCAGTGATCGGGTTCTTGGGGGAGGGACCTCTGGAAACACCATATATTTT. Translation gives CASSDRVLGGGTSGNTIYF.

The chain uses TRBV7-9 and TRBJ2-3, with 11 bases lining up with TRBD2. CDR1 is SEHNR and CDR2 is FQNEAQ in the germline V gene (reference sequence). V was pared by 5 bases and J by 1 base, with 2 bases of the junction left unmatched. The CDR3 has 15 residues. The CDR3 reads CASSKLAGGTDTQYF. The CDR3 DNA follows: TGTGCCAGCAGCAAACTAGCGGGGGGCACAGATACGCAGTATTTT.

The chain recombines TRBV5-6 with TRBJ1-1; TRBD1 matches 9 bases. CDR3 length: 12 amino acids. Germline V gene sequence: CDR1 SGHDT, CDR2 YYEEEE. The ends lost 3 bases at V and 8 bases at J; junction bases unmatched: 2. The CDR3 is CASSWGTGEAFF. As DNA, the CDR3 is TGTGCCAGCAGCTGGGGGACAGGGGAAGCTTTCTTT. Supplemented by reference TRBV5-6 and TRBJ1-1, the full variable domain reads DAGVTQSPTHLIKTRGQQVTLRCSPKSGHDTVSWYQQALGQGPQFIFQYYEEEERQRGNFPDRFSGHQFPNYSSELNVNALLLGDSALYLCASSWGTGEAFFGQGTRLTVV.

This clone was recorded many times. In DNA, the CDR3 is TGCGCCAGCAGGGGTAGGACAGTGAACACTGAAGCTTTCTTT. This translates into CASRGRTVNTEAFF. The V and J genes are TRBV4-1 and TRBJ1-1, with TRBD1 as a possible D gene (6 bases). The V gene's germline CDR1 is MGHRA and CDR2 YSYEKL. The V end lost 6 bases, the J end lost 0 bases, and 11 bases lay between the germline ends. There are 14 residues in the CDR3.

This clone was seen a few times. V gene TRBV14 combines with J gene TRBJ2-7, with 10 bases that match TRBD1. Trimming cost V 4 bases and J 3 bases; bases outside gene matches: 6. The length of the CDR3 is 15 residues. Germline V lookup: CDR1 SGHDN, CDR2 FVKESK. This CDR3 reads CASSLPGQGSYEQYF. CDR3 DNA: TGTGCCAGCAGCCTACCGGGACAGGGGAGCTACGAGCAGTACTTC.

The chain combines TRBV29-1 with TRBJ2-5; D may be TRBD2 (5 bases). CDR3 length: 12 amino acids. Trimming stripped 2 bases from V and 5 bases from J, with 9 bases between. The germline V gene encodes CDR1 SQVTM and CDR2 ANQGSEA. The DNA of the CDR3 is TGCAGCGTTGAAAAGGGAGCGGAGACCCAGTACTTC. Its translation: CSVEKGAETQYF.

The DNA for the CDR3 is TGTGCCAGCCGGGCACAGGAGTATAATTCACCCCTCCACTTT. Protein product: CASRAQEYNSPLHF. V and J are TRBV6-5 and TRBJ1-6; perhaps TRBD1 as D (5 bases). The V gene lost 8 bases and the J gene lost 4 bases, with 12 bases spanning the gap. Germline lookup yields CDR1 MNHEY and CDR2 SVGAGI. CDR3 size: 14 residues.